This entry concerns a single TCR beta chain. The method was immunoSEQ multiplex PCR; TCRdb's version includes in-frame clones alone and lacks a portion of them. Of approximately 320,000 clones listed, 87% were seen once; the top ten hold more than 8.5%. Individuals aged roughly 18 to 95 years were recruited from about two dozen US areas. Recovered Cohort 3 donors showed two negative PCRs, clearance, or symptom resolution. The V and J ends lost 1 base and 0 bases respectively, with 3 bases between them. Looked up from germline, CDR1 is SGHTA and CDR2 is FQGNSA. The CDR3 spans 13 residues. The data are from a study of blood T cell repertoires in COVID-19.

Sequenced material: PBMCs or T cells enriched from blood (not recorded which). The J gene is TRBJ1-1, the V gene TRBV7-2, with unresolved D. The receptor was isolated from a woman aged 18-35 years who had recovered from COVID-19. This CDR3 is CASSLDMNTEAFF. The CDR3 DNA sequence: TGTGCCAGCAGCTTAGACATGAACACTGAAGCTTTCTTT.